The 5 T cell receptor beta chains below come from one sample, sequenced in a study of CD8 T cells in Susac syndrome. Reverse transcription of about 0.5 to 1 ug RNA used random hexamers. TCRdb re-derived calls from the immunoSEQ multiplex PCR reads in MiXCR, one entry per CDR3 protein. The profile covers tens of thousands of distinct CDR3 sequences, with about 92% appearing a single time and 0.4% to 0.55% taken by the ten largest. Sequenced material: CD4+ T cells from PBMCs. The receptors were gathered from a human donor with Susac syndrome.

Here the CDR3 DNA reads TGTGCCAGCAGTTTTGGGTTGGCTGCGGCCAAAAACATTCAGTACTTC. It yields the protein CASSFGLAAAKNIQYF. V and J are TRBV28 and TRBJ2-4, with unresolved D. The CDR3 sequence is 16 residues long. V gave up 3 bases and J gave up 1 base, with 13 bases separating them. Germline CDR1 reads MDHEN; CDR2 reads SYDVKM.

The J gene is TRBJ2-5, the V gene TRBV5-6; 7 nucleotides line up with TRBD2. This CDR3 contains 13 residues. Germline CDR1 and CDR2: SGHDT and YYEEEE. V was pared by 0 bases and J by 9 bases, with 5 bases of the junction left unmatched. As DNA, the CDR3 is TGTGCCAGCAGCTTGGAGTCGGGAGGCCCCCAGTACTTC. This gives the protein CASSLESGGPQYF.

The chain couples TRBV5-1 to TRBJ2-3; 10 bases are shared with TRBD1. V lost 2 bases, J lost 3 bases, and 3 bases stayed unmatched. Looked up from germline, CDR1 is SGHRS and CDR2 is YFSETQ. The CDR3 length is 15 residues. In DNA form, the CDR3 reads TGCGCCAGCAGCTTCGACAGGGGGCTTACAGATACGCAGTATTTT. As protein: CASSFDRGLTDTQYF.

The chain is built from TRBV20-1 and TRBJ1-2; 8 bases fit TRBD1. Germline V CDR1 and CDR2: DFQATT, SNEGSKA (reference sequence). The CDR3 sequence is 13 residues long. Unmatched junction bases numbered 5, after V lost 6 bases and J lost 2 bases. In DNA, the CDR3 is TGCAGTGCCCTTAGACAGGGGAACTATGGCTACACCTTC. It codes for CSALRQGNYGYTF.

The gene calls are TRBV4-1 and TRBJ2-1, with TRBD2 identical over 10 bases. This CDR3 has 23 residues. J was trimmed by 2 bases and V by 2 bases; bases with no gene match: 24. Per germline, CDR1 MGHRA and CDR2 YSYEKL. The CDR3: CASSQPPLGRTSGLASAYNEQFF. The CDR3 DNA is TGCGCCAGCAGCCAACCCCCTCTAGGGAGGACTTCGGGACTAGCGTCTGCCTACAATGAGCAGTTCTTC.